This T cell receptor beta chain was recorded in a study of T cell responses to AZD1222 COVID-19 vaccine. Regarding the study as a whole: It was only after the peak T cell response that any repertoires were sampled. Among the donors, most were white British and more were female, and clonal diversity was possibly underestimated. Across spike, vaccine-associated CD4 TCRs were found, dominant at 160-218 and 743-854.

CDR1 is LGHDT and CDR2 is YNNKEL in the germline V gene (reference sequence). There are 14 residues in the CDR3. With 4 bases removed from V and 7 bases from J, the gap between germline ends came to 14 bases. Clones were read by immunoSEQ multiplex PCR, and TCRdb kept only the in-frame ones, dropping some. Among under 200,000 clones listed, 88% were seen once. Concerning this clone itself: What it binds is not known.

The chain uses TRBV3-1 (or the pseudogene TRBV3-2) and TRBJ2-1; D is possibly TRBD2 (5 bases). This sample comprised peripheral blood, obtained 28 days after the second AZD1222 dose. The clonotype originates from an adult who received the AZD1222 COVID-19 vaccine. The CDR3 here is CASSPLTRGNEQFF. The CDR3 nucleotides read TGTGCCAGCAGCCCCTTGACCAGAGGGAATGAGCAGTTCTTC.